This TCR beta chain originates from a study of shared clonotypes between healthy human individuals (dated by TCRdb to 2018 to 2020). Regarding the study in general: Two women and three men aged 18 to 49 years were included in the cohort. For each donor, CD4 naive and CD4 memory were each run on three plates, CD8 naive on two plates, and CD8 memory on one plate. To estimate repertoire size and how much clonotypes are shared between individuals, the study performed deep sequencing of blood TCR repertoires from 4 to 6 healthy adults. To increase sequencing depth and limit assay-specific biases, different laboratories used diverse techniques to prepare libraries and sequence TCR repertoires. Between about 0.94 and 10 billion PBMCs per donor were obtained by leukapheresis.

CDR1 and CDR2 are read off the germline V gene as SGHRS and YFSETQ. The CDR3 covers 15 residues, taking in both the cysteine and the phenylalanine. The DNA shown is the 45-base CDR3, in frame from base 1. Trimming takes 0 bases off V and 8 bases off J; junction bases not matched to a gene: 6. TCR CDR3 regions were amplified from genomic DNA by multiplex PCR using the deep immunoSEQ assay. For each cell subset, the extracted genomic DNA was distributed evenly across all wells of several immunoSEQ 96-well plates, and each plate served as one replicate. For sorted subsets, about 0.2 ug genomic DNA, equal to about 30,000 T cell genomes, was loaded into each replicate PCR. The purified libraries were quantified using a Qubit 3.0 fluorometer, sized with a Bioanalyzer 2100, and then quantified again using the KAPA Library Quantification kit. A separate single-read 150-cycle Illumina NextSeq 550 flow cell was used to sequence each immunoSEQ 96-well plate. On the authors' methods: Because the immunoSEQ output held only junctional sequences and lacked quality scores, the filtering could not match the filtering applied to full-length reads. Sequences were annotated with PyIR, a Python wrapper for IgBLAST v1.9, using IMGT germline references to assign V/J genes and CDR3. Reads with weak V/J assignments (E-value above 1e-6), missing CDR3, stop codons, out-of-frame junctions, or ambiguous translated residues were removed. V3J clonotypes were defined as sequences sharing the same inferred V gene, J gene, and CDR3 amino acid sequence. To compute the percentage overlap between repertoires, the number of shared unique clonotypes was divided by the size of the smaller repertoire. Three approaches were used to assess repertoire richness: RTK rarefaction, the Chao1 estimator, and Recon v2.1 estimates of unobserved clonotypes. OLGA was used to compute generation probabilities for all TCRbeta clonotypes that the gDNA method yielded from four donors. TCRdb stores this immuneACCESS table with in-frame sequences only. Part of the clones is absent; in the studies checked, under half of the shortfall reflects unresolved V genes, and no reason is known for the rest. Clone size and V and J calls were adopted from that table, with D and trimming inferred from the DNA. Within this sample are 1.6 million or so clones, with 95% to 97% of them counted one time only. The ten biggest clones cover approximately 1% of the sample.

What the research found in general, with its limitations: Based on pairwise subsampling, the degree of clonotype sharing among donors was expected to be affected by sequencing depth. Sampling was restricted to blood, and TCR repertoires in tissues likely differ from the TCR repertoires found in blood. Rarefaction of sorted-subset datasets indicated incomplete sequencing despite the large sequencing depth. When four donors were compared, the shared fraction of clonotypes was about 5.5% for naive CD4, 3% to 4% for naive CD8, 2.3% for memory CD4, and 0.4% for memory CD8. Because the study included only a small number of donors, the genetic and exposure-history diversity represented was limited. Naive subsets generally had larger estimated clonotype richness than memory subsets. Higher generation probabilities were observed for clonotypes shared by all four sorted-subset donors than for non-shared clonotypes.

Remarks on this clone: Its binding antigen is unknown. No much larger clone exists at a distance of one base, and base qualities are not known.

Healthy HIV-negative adults with no recently reported acute infections or vaccinations were included as donors. Only Caucasian adults living in Nashville, Tennessee, USA were represented among the donors. CD4+ T cells were enriched through magnetic negative selection, after which naive cells were positively selected on CD45RA and the remaining negative fraction served as the memory subset. Blood was collected by leukapheresis, and PBMCs were isolated by Ficoll-Histopaque density gradient centrifugation and then cryopreserved in liquid nitrogen vapor phase. Analytical flow cytometry was used to check the purity and quantity of each magnetically sorted T cell population. Genomic DNA was isolated from every sorted fraction and measured by UV absorbance on a Nanodrop 2000c.

Recombination linked TRBV5-1 to TRBJ2-1; the junction holds 9 bases that match TRBD2. This clonotype originated in a man aged 30 to 45 in good health. Sequencing was performed on naive CD4+ T cells sorted from blood. The meaning of the sample's cell subset or site label: CD45RA+ positively selected. This receptor carries the CDR3 CASSLEAGGRHEQFF. The nucleotide sequence is TGCGCCAGCAGCTTGGAGGCGGGAGGGCGGCATGAGCAGTTCTTC.